This T cell receptor beta chain was obtained from a study of shared clonotypes between healthy human individuals. This clone appeared once. Every immunoSEQ plate was one replicate of a subset's evenly spread DNA. The table came from immunoSEQ multiplex PCR; TCRdb's copy has only in-frame clones and leaves some out. The sample holds about 490,000 clones; approximately 80% are singletons and the top ten take around 13%. All participating donors were Caucasian adults from Nashville, Tennessee. Trimming took off 5 bases at V and 5 bases at J, with 28 bases between the two ends. The CDR3 loop spans 18 amino acids. Germline V gene lookup returns CDR1 MNHEY and CDR2 SMNVEV (reference sequence).

Sequencing was done on a sample of PBMCs. The V gene is TRBV27, the J gene TRBJ2-7, with TRBD1 as a possible D gene (6 bases). This receptor was identified in a middle-aged woman in good health. Some clones in this sample may be carry-over from other donors' samples. The CDR3 is CASSLISSGVAGPHEQYF. As DNA, the CDR3 is TGTGCCAGCAGTCTTATCTCCTCAGGGGTAGCCGGCCCCCACGAGCAGTACTTC.